Listed below are T cell receptor beta chains from one sample, sequenced in a study of cytomegalovirus exposure and HLA in healthy donors. The protocol was immunoSEQ multiplex PCR, while the TCRdb copy is restricted to in-frame clones and leaves out a portion. Of about 130,000 clones listed, around 80% are singletons. Sequencing was carried out using PBMCs. The receptors here all came from a man aged 25 to 40 in good health. CDR3s include the opening cysteine and the closing phenylalanine or tryptophan. The order of the fields is CDR3 protein, CDR3 DNA, clone size, J gene, V gene, D gene. D genes are given only for firm matches. Size tells how often a clone was seen (once, few, many) or the class of an expanded clone, and some rows leave it out.

CDR3: CASSSGQSPYEQYF
DNA: TGTGCCAGCAGCTCGGGACAGAGTCCCTACGAGCAGTACTTC
size: .
J: TRBJ2-7
V: TRBV5-4
D: TRBD1

CDR3: CAWKVLTNAGELFF
DNA: TGTGCCTGGAAAGTGCTAACGAACGCCGGGGAGCTGTTTTTT
size: .
J: TRBJ2-2
V: TRBV30
D: .

CDR3: CASSTSGAGNQPQHF
DNA: TGTGCCAGTAGTACGTCAGGTGCTGGCAATCAGCCCCAGCATTTT
size: once
J: TRBJ1-5
V: TRBV19
D: .

CDR3: CASSDATAGDNEQFF
DNA: TGTGCCAGCAGTGACGCCACGGCGGGAGACAATGAGCAGTTCTTC
size: .
J: TRBJ2-1
V: TRBV2
D: TRBD2

CDR3: CATSRDSPSEKLFF
DNA: TGTGCCACCTCCCGGGACAGTCCCTCTGAAAAACTGTTTTTT
size: .
J: TRBJ1-4
V: TRBV5-4
D: TRBD1

CDR3: CAWTTSGSDNEQFF
DNA: TGTGCCTGGACTACTAGCGGGAGCGACAATGAGCAGTTCTTC
size: .
J: TRBJ2-1
V: TRBV30
D: TRBD2

CDR3: CASSLERAGGYGYTF
DNA: TGTGCCAGCAGCTTGGAGCGGGCTGGAGGCTATGGCTACACCTTC
size: .
J: TRBJ1-2
V: TRBV5-4
D: .

CDR3: CASSTGTGREAFF
DNA: TGTGCCAGCAGCACAGGGACAGGCCGTGAAGCTTTCTTT
size: once
J: TRBJ1-1
V: TRBV5-8
D: TRBD1

CDR3: CASSQGGIIYGYTF
DNA: TGTGCCAGCAGCCAAGGGGGTATCATCTATGGCTACACCTTC
size: once
J: TRBJ1-2
V: TRBV27
D: .

CDR3: CAGNSRRTATNEKLFF
DNA: TGCGCCGGCAATTCTAGACGGACTGCAACTAATGAAAAACTGTTTTTT
size: .
J: TRBJ1-4
V: TRBV10-1
D: .

CDR3: CASSGGSGNTIYF
DNA: TGTGCCAGCTCAGGGGGCTCTGGAAACACCATATATTTT
size: .
J: TRBJ1-3
V: TRBV19
D: TRBD1

CDR3: CSVEATEHGYTF
DNA: TGCAGCGTTGAAGCGACAGAGCATGGCTACACCTTC
size: .
J: TRBJ1-2
V: TRBV29-1
D: .

CDR3: CASSPPGGRYEQYF
DNA: TGTGCCAGCAGCCCCCCGGGCGGGAGATACGAGCAGTACTTC
size: .
J: TRBJ2-7
V: TRBV7-2
D: TRBD2

CDR3: CASSDPAGAQREQFF
DNA: TGTGCCAGCAGTGATCCAGCGGGAGCGCAGCGAGAGCAGTTCTTC
size: .
J: TRBJ2-1
V: TRBV25-1
D: TRBD2

CDR3: CASSIGTGSNQPQHF
DNA: TGTGCCAGTAGTATCGGGACAGGATCCAATCAGCCCCAGCATTTT
size: few
J: TRBJ1-5
V: TRBV19
D: TRBD1

CDR3: CAISGTGGTANEKLFF
DNA: TGTGCCATCAGTGGGACAGGGGGCACCGCTAATGAAAAACTGTTTTTT
size: .
J: TRBJ1-4
V: TRBV10-3
D: TRBD1

CDR3: CASTKHGTGYGYTF
DNA: TGTGCCAGCACCAAGCACGGGACAGGGTATGGCTACACCTTC
size: .
J: TRBJ1-2
V: TRBV6-6
D: TRBD1

CDR3: CASSASGRGSYEQYF
DNA: TGTGCCAGCAGTGCTAGCGGGAGGGGCTCCTACGAGCAGTACTTC
size: .
J: TRBJ2-7
V: TRBV28
D: TRBD2

CDR3: CASSSEGGFSYEQYF
DNA: TGCGCCAGCAGCTCCGAGGGAGGGTTCTCCTACGAGCAGTACTTC
size: .
J: TRBJ2-7
V: TRBV5-1
D: TRBD2

CDR3: CASTSGFTHNEQFF
DNA: TGTGCCAGCACCTCAGGGTTTACGCACAATGAGCAGTTCTTC
size: .
J: TRBJ2-1
V: TRBV7-9
D: .

CDR3: CSARTNNEQFF
DNA: TGCAGTGCGAGGACTAACAATGAGCAGTTCTTC
size: few
J: TRBJ2-1
V: TRBV20-1
D: .

CDR3: CASHKHLLRNTEAFF
DNA: TGTGCCAGCCATAAGCACCTCCTAAGGAACACTGAAGCTTTCTTT
size: .
J: TRBJ1-1
V: TRBV19
D: .

CDR3: CASSSGQVRAYEQYF
DNA: TGTGCCAGCAGCTCGGGACAGGTGAGGGCCTACGAGCAGTACTTC
size: .
J: TRBJ2-7
V: TRBV13
D: TRBD1

CDR3: CAWSVGAGGYTF
DNA: TGTGCCTGGAGTGTGGGGGCTGGTGGCTACACCTTC
size: .
J: TRBJ1-2
V: TRBV30
D: .

CDR3: CASSLTGIQETQYF
DNA: TGTGCCAGCAGCTTGACAGGGATTCAAGAGACCCAGTACTTC
size: .
J: TRBJ2-5
V: TRBV5-6
D: .

CDR3: CSSAVGTRGQETQYF
DNA: TGTTCCAGCGCTGTGGGGACAAGGGGACAAGAGACCCAGTACTTC
size: .
J: TRBJ2-5
V: TRBV7-9
D: .

CDR3: CAWRGPEAYEQYF
DNA: TGTGCCTGGAGGGGCCCGGAGGCCTACGAGCAGTACTTC
size: .
J: TRBJ2-7
V: TRBV30
D: .

CDR3: CASSAYRANQPQHF
DNA: TGTGCCAGCAGCGCATACAGGGCGAATCAGCCCCAGCATTTT
size: .
J: TRBJ1-5
V: TRBV5-8
D: .

CDR3: CASSSPSGRARNEQFF
DNA: TGTGCCAGCAGTTCGCCCAGCGGGAGGGCCCGTAATGAGCAGTTCTTC
size: .
J: TRBJ2-1
V: TRBV27
D: TRBD2

CDR3: CASSSNAGVETQYF
DNA: TGTGCCAGCAGCTCTAACGCGGGAGTTGAGACCCAGTACTTC
size: .
J: TRBJ2-5
V: TRBV11-1
D: TRBD2

CDR3: CASRKGTVNEKLFF
DNA: TGTGCCAGTAGGAAGGGGACAGTTAATGAAAAACTGTTTTTT
size: .
J: TRBJ1-4
V: TRBV19
D: TRBD1

CDR3: CASSPLQGPEGYTF
DNA: TGTGCCAGCTCACCCTTACAGGGGCCGGAAGGCTACACCTTC
size: .
J: TRBJ1-2
V: TRBV18
D: TRBD1

CDR3: CASSQGTVTDTQYF
DNA: TGTGCCAGCAGCCAGGGAACAGTTACAGATACGCAGTATTTT
size: .
J: TRBJ2-3
V: TRBV6-1
D: .

CDR3: CASSSGQGPTYEQYF
DNA: TGTGCCAGCTCATCTGGACAGGGGCCTACCTACGAGCAGTACTTC
size: .
J: TRBJ2-7
V: TRBV18
D: TRBD1

CDR3: CASRPGTGGHTQYF
DNA: TGTGCCAGCAGGCCCGGGACAGGGGGTCATACGCAGTATTTT
size: .
J: TRBJ2-3
V: TRBV19
D: TRBD1

CDR3: CASSSRDANTGELFF
DNA: TGTGCCAGCAGCTCACGGGATGCGAACACCGGGGAGCTGTTTTTT
size: .
J: TRBJ2-2
V: TRBV13
D: .

CDR3: CASSQLGTGGYEQYF
DNA: TGTGCCAGCAGTCAATTGGGGACAGGGGGCTACGAGCAGTACTTC
size: .
J: TRBJ2-7
V: TRBV27
D: TRBD1

CDR3: CASRGVRTRGDTQYF
DNA: TGTGCCAGTAGAGGGGTGCGGACCAGGGGAGATACGCAGTATTTT
size: .
J: TRBJ2-3
V: TRBV19
D: .

CDR3: CASSSLAGGNYGYTF
DNA: TGTGCCAGCAGTTCGCTCGCAGGGGGCAACTATGGCTACACCTTC
size: .
J: TRBJ1-2
V: TRBV27
D: TRBD1

CDR3: CAISHYLESGRAVEQYF
DNA: TGTGCCATCTCTCATTATCTCGAAAGCGGGAGGGCCGTTGAGCAGTACTTC
size: .
J: TRBJ2-7
V: TRBV6-4
D: TRBD2

CDR3: CATSISDRAPDTQYF
DNA: TGTGCCACCAGCATCTCGGACAGGGCCCCAGATACGCAGTATTTT
size: .
J: TRBJ2-3
V: TRBV15
D: TRBD1

CDR3: CSADPSGASTDTQYF
DNA: TGCAGCGCAGATCCTAGCGGGGCTAGCACAGATACGCAGTATTTT
size: .
J: TRBJ2-3
V: TRBV29-1
D: TRBD2

CDR3: CASSPGTAETQYF
DNA: TGCGCCAGCAGCCCTGGGACAGCCGAGACCCAGTACTTC
size: .
J: TRBJ2-5
V: TRBV5-1
D: TRBD1

CDR3: CASSQDSDEQYF
DNA: TGTGCCAGCAGCCAAGACTCGGACGAGCAGTACTTC
size: .
J: TRBJ2-7
V: TRBV4-2
D: .